This is a list of T cell receptor beta chains from one sample in a study of cytomegalovirus exposure and HLA in healthy donors. Sequencing used immunoSEQ multiplex PCR; TCRdb keeps in-frame clones, though not all of them. The data show over 110,000 clones, more than 85% seen once. The sequencing input was PBMCs. These receptors came from a man aged 18-30 years in good health and CMV-seropositive. The CDR3 runs from the conserved cysteine through the conserved F or W. Each record gives: clone size, D gene, J gene, V gene, CDR3 protein, CDR3 DNA. The D gene is left open where the match is weak. Size is stated for part of the rows, as once, few or many counts, or as a class when the clone is expanded.

- | - | TRBJ2-2 | TRBV7-8 | CASSLSGGDTGELFF | TGTGCCAGCAGCTTATCGGGCGGGGACACCGGGGAGCTGTTTTTT
- | TRBD2 | TRBJ2-1 | TRBV27 | CASSPAGDYNEQFF | TGTGCCAGCAGCCCAGCGGGAGATTACAATGAGCAGTTCTTC
- | - | TRBJ2-2 | TRBV6-1 | CASRGGFGNTGELFF | TGTGCCAGCAGGGGGGGATTTGGGAACACCGGGGAGCTGTTTTTT
- | TRBD2 | TRBJ2-4 | TRBV5-4 | CASSFGGRSENIQYF | TGTGCCAGCAGCTTTGGCGGGAGGTCTGAAAACATTCAGTACTTC
- | - | TRBJ1-1 | TRBV23-1 | CALRATVTEAFF | TGCGCCTTGAGGGCCACGGTTACTGAAGCTTTCTTT
- | TRBD2 | TRBJ2-1 | TRBV9 | CASSPVGTSGYNEQFF | TGTGCCAGCTCCCCGGTCGGGACTAGCGGTTACAATGAGCAGTTCTTC
- | - | TRBJ1-2 | TRBV27 | CASRYRITAGGYTF | TGTGCCAGCAGATACAGGATAACTGCTGGAGGCTACACCTTC
- | TRBD2 | TRBJ2-4 | TRBV19 | CASSIDGLAGGRKNIQYF | TGTGCCAGTAGTATAGACGGACTAGCGGGAGGACGGAAAAACATTCAGTACTTC
- | TRBD1 | TRBJ1-1 | TRBV12-5 | CASGPAGTVNTEAFF | TGTGCTAGTGGCCCTGCGGGGACAGTGAACACTGAAGCTTTCTTT
- | TRBD1 | TRBJ2-7 | TRBV6-5 | CASSSPGQGPEQYF | TGTGCCAGCAGTTCGCCCGGACAGGGCCCCGAGCAGTACTTC
- | - | TRBJ2-5 | TRBV29-1 | CSARIQAETQYF | TGCAGCGCCCGAATTCAGGCGGAGACCCAGTACTTC
once | - | TRBJ1-5 | TRBV2 | CASSEASVYSNQPQHF | TGTGCCAGCAGTGAAGCATCAGTTTATAGCAATCAGCCCCAGCATTTT
- | - | TRBJ2-5 | TRBV18 | CASSPQLGETQYF | TGTGCCAGCTCACCACAACTAGGAGAGACCCAGTACTTC
- | - | TRBJ1-4 | TRBV5-1 | CASNRQDEKLFF | TGCGCCAGCAATCGTCAGGATGAAAAACTGTTTTTT
- | - | TRBJ1-2 | TRBV15 | CATSRVPQAHYGYTF | TGTGCCACCAGCAGAGTACCCCAGGCGCACTATGGCTACACCTTC
- | - | TRBJ1-5 | TRBV9 | CASSVGGRDQPQHF | TGTGCCAGCAGCGTGGGGGGAAGGGATCAGCCCCAGCATTTT
- | TRBD1 | TRBJ1-2 | TRBV7-9 | CASSPGTGVRYGYTF | TGTGCCAGCAGCCCCGGGACAGGGGTTCGCTATGGCTACACCTTC
- | TRBD2 | TRBJ2-1 | TRBV4-2 | CASSQGLAEHNEQFF | TGTGCCAGCAGCCAAGGTCTAGCGGAGCACAATGAGCAGTTCTTC
- | TRBD2 | TRBJ2-1 | TRBV11-2 | CASSPHLELAGDNEQFF | TGTGCCAGCAGCCCTCATTTGGAGCTAGCGGGAGATAATGAGCAGTTCTTC
- | TRBD1 | TRBJ2-2 | TRBV5-1 | CASSFHRGGTGELFF | TGCGCCAGCAGCTTCCACAGGGGCGGTACCGGGGAGCTGTTTTTT
- | - | TRBJ2-7 | TRBV25-1 | CASSDSGHTPYEQYF | TGTGCCAGCAGTGACAGCGGTCACACGCCGTACGAGCAGTACTTC
- | TRBD1 | TRBJ1-5 | TRBV2 | CASRTGEARQPQHF | TGTGCCAGCAGGACAGGGGAAGCGAGGCAGCCCCAGCATTTT
- | TRBD2 | TRBJ2-1 | TRBV7-6 | CASSLGPWVTSRYEQFF | TGTGCCAGCAGCTTAGGGCCGTGGGTGACTAGCCGCTATGAGCAGTTCTTC
- | - | TRBJ2-5 | TRBV23-1 | CASSQPSPRYQETQYF | TGCGCCAGCAGTCAACCTTCGCCTCGGTACCAAGAGACCCAGTACTTC
few | - | TRBJ2-3 | TRBV9 | CASSVSGTSTDTQYF | TGTGCCAGCAGCGTATCAGGAACCTCCACAGATACGCAGTATTTT
- | - | TRBJ2-6 | TRBV27 | CASSHYSSGANVLTF | TGTGCCAGCAGTCATTACAGCTCTGGGGCCAACGTCCTGACTTTC
- | - | TRBJ1-2 | TRBV5-1 | CASSLIPPAGFYGYTF | TGCGCCAGCAGCTTGATTCCCCCGGCAGGCTTCTATGGCTACACCTTC
- | - | TRBJ2-7 | TRBV18 | CASSPGLVLYEQYF | TGTGCCAGCTCACCAGGCCTAGTCCTCTACGAGCAGTACTTC
- | TRBD1 | TRBJ1-5 | TRBV7-8 | CASSLGTGESGPQHF | TGTGCCAGCAGCTTAGGGACAGGGGAAAGCGGGCCCCAGCATTTT
few | - | TRBJ2-7 | TRBV2 | CASSVTRYEQYF | TGTGCCAGCAGTGTTACGCGCTACGAGCAGTACTTC
- | TRBD1 | TRBJ1-2 | TRBV6-6 | CASSTDRGRANYGYTF | TGTGCCAGCAGCACCGACAGGGGGAGAGCTAACTATGGCTACACCTTC
- | TRBD1 | TRBJ1-2 | TRBV30 | CAWSPQGQHYGYTF | TGTGCCTGGAGTCCCCAGGGACAGCACTATGGCTACACCTTC
few | TRBD1 | TRBJ1-4 | TRBV30 | CAHGQGVDEKLFF | TGTGCCCACGGACAGGGTGTAGATGAAAAACTGTTTTTT
- | TRBD2 | TRBJ2-7 | TRBV5-4 | CASSYTSGGSYEQYF | TGTGCCAGCAGCTACACTAGCGGGGGGTCCTACGAGCAGTACTTC
- | - | TRBJ2-7 | TRBV7-6 | CASSLAGQFGEQYF | TGTGCCAGCAGCTTAGCGGGACAATTTGGCGAGCAGTACTTC
- | - | TRBJ1-2 | TRBV5-6 | CASSSVLQGGPGNTF | TGTGCCAGCAGCTCCGTCCTACAGGGAGGGCCTGGTAACACCTTC
- | TRBD2 | TRBJ2-1 | TRBV19 | CASKTSGGSSYNEQFF | TGTGCCAGTAAGACTAGCGGGGGCAGCTCCTACAATGAGCAGTTCTTC
once | - | TRBJ1-2 | TRBV6-5 | CASSFDRKNYGYTF | TGTGCCAGCAGTTTTGACAGAAAGAACTATGGCTACACCTTC
- | - | TRBJ1-1 | TRBV10-3 | CAISAQGSGPPEAFF | TGTGCCATCAGTGCGCAGGGAAGTGGACCCCCTGAAGCTTTCTTT
few | - | TRBJ2-7 | TRBV19 | CASAESEAYEQYF | TGTGCCAGTGCAGAGTCAGAGGCCTACGAGCAGTACTTC
- | - | TRBJ2-1 | TRBV27 | CASSHRRVGGSYNEQFF | TGTGCCAGCAGCCACCGACGGGTGGGAGGCTCCTACAATGAGCAGTTCTTC
- | TRBD1 | TRBJ2-7 | TRBV7-2 | CASSLDRVGTGGEQYF | TGTGCCAGCAGCTTAGACCGGGTGGGGACAGGGGGCGAGCAGTACTTC
- | - | TRBJ2-3 | TRBV7-7 | CASSSGGSTDTQYF | TGTGCTAGCAGCTCGGGCGGGAGCACAGATACGCAGTATTTT
- | TRBD1 | TRBJ2-7 | TRBV6-1 | CASPPGQGPYEQYF | TGTGCCAGCCCTCCGGGACAGGGGCCCTACGAGCAGTACTTC
- | TRBD2 | TRBJ2-6 | TRBV7-8 | CASSLGLAGTSGANVLTF | TGTGCCAGCAGCTTAGGACTAGCGGGAACCTCTGGGGCCAACGTCCTGACTTTC
- | - | TRBJ2-1 | TRBV7-8 | CASSLEVTSRVNEQFF | TGTGCCAGCAGCTTAGAGGTTACAAGCAGGGTCAATGAGCAGTTCTTC
- | - | TRBJ2-2 | TRBV21-1 | CASSKEWAGVRTGELFF | TGTGCCAGCAGCAAAGAATGGGCAGGGGTAAGGACCGGGGAGCTGTTTTTT
- | - | TRBJ1-5 | TRBV10-2 | CASSETPIVVEGQPQHF | TGCGCCAGCAGCGAAACTCCCATAGTAGTTGAGGGTCAGCCCCAGCATTTT